The next 13 T cell receptor beta chains were all read from a single sample in a study of CD8+ T cells in alopecia areata. Described treatment: oral pan-JAK inhibitor, 5-10 mg twice daily. Extracted RNA was reverse transcribed into cDNA, the sequencing template. Data came from immunoSEQ multiplex PCR; TCRdb stores just in-frame clones and leaves some out. This table holds about 270,000 clones, approximately 60% found once. The sample here was CD4+ T cells sorted from blood, taken at roughly week 53, from a patient treated with tofacitinib. These receptor sequences come from a human donor with alopecia areata.

This chain connects TRBV9 to TRBJ2-2; D tentatively fits TRBD1 or TRBD2 (5 bases each). V was trimmed by 2 bases and J by 6 bases, leaving 14 bases between them. Germline assignment: CDR1 SGDLS and CDR2 YYNGEE. This CDR3 contains 15 residues. The CDR3 sequence is CASSVGPGGPGELFF. The CDR3 DNA sequence: TGTGCCAGCAGCGTTGGACCTGGGGGACCCGGGGAGCTGTTTTTT.

The J gene is TRBJ2-7, the V gene TRBV29-1, with 10 bases that match TRBD2. CDR3 size: 14 residues. The junction had 4 bases not matched to a gene; V was cut back by 4 bases and J by 1 base. CDR1 is SQVTM, CDR2 ANQGSEA, per germline. The DNA for the CDR3 is TGCAGCGTTGTTGGGACTAGCGTTTCCTACGAGCAGTACTTC. Translated: CSVVGTSVSYEQYF.

With regard to this clone: The same CDR3 also results from other DNA sequences found in this sample. J is TRBJ2-3 and V is TRBV29-1; unclear D gene. CDR1 SQVTM and CDR2 ANQGSEA come from the germline V gene. The CDR3 runs 12 residues. Between the trimmed V and J ends, which lost 4 bases and 1 base, there was a span of 6 bases. The DNA of the CDR3 is TGCAGCGTTGGAATGGGCACAGATACGCAGTATTTT. Its protein product is CSVGMGTDTQYF.

The chain recombines TRBV27 with TRBJ2-7; 7 bases are shared with TRBD2. The CDR3 sequence is 13 residues long. The V gene's germline CDR1 is MNHEY and CDR2 SMNVEV (reference sequence). The V and J ends lost 6 bases and 5 bases, in that order; junction bases with no gene match: 7. DNA of the CDR3: TGTGCCAGCAGGACTAGCAGTAGAGACGAGCAGTACTTC. Translating it yields CASRTSSRDEQYF.

The rearrangement links TRBV5-1 to TRBJ2-1; the match to TRBD2 covers 11 bases. With 0 bases clipped from V and 5 bases from J, the junction kept 7 bases outside the gene matches. The CDR3 is 17 amino acids. Germline V gene sequence: CDR1 SGHRS, CDR2 YFSETQ. CDR3 sequence (DNA): TGCGCCAGCAGCTTGGTGACTAGCGGGGAACTCGACAATGAGCAGTTCTTC. It translates to CASSLVTSGELDNEQFF.

This clone was counted once. V and J are TRBV27 and TRBJ1-2; 9 nucleotides line up with TRBD1. Germline V CDR1 and CDR2: MNHEY, SMNVEV (reference sequence). With 6 bases clipped from V and 4 bases from J, the junction kept 6 bases outside the gene matches. The CDR3 contains 14 residues. The CDR3 region has the DNA TGTGCCAGCAGACCACAGGGGGCGGGCTATGGCTACACCTTC. Its translation is CASRPQGAGYGYTF.

This chain connects TRBV7-9 to TRBJ2-7, with 9 bases identical to TRBD1. CDR3 length: 14 amino acids. The trim removed 5 bases at V and 2 bases at J, leaving 4 bases unmatched. Per the germline V gene, CDR1 is SEHNR and CDR2 is FQNEAQ (reference sequence). CDR3 protein: CASSLGTGTYEQYF. The CDR3 nucleotides read TGTGCCAGCAGCCTCGGGACAGGGACCTACGAGCAGTACTTC.

This sequence joins TRBV5-1 and TRBJ1-5, with D possibly matching TRBD1 (6 bases). Germline values: CDR1 SGHRS, CDR2 YFSETQ. This CDR3 has 14 residues. V was trimmed by 0 bases and J by 7 bases, leaving 11 bases between them. The CDR3 protein is CASSLEGGYQPQHF. CDR3 nucleotides: TGCGCCAGCAGCTTGGAAGGGGGGTACCAGCCCCAGCATTTT.

The gene calls are TRBV9 and TRBJ1-1; D uncertain. CDR1 and CDR2 from the germline V gene are SGDLS and YYNGEE. Trimming pared 4 bases from V and 1 base from J, leaving 8 bases between. The CDR3 spans 13 residues. The DNA for the CDR3 is TGTGCCAGCAGCTTCCGATGGAACACTGAAGCTTTCTTT. It is translated as CASSFRWNTEAFF.

J is TRBJ1-2 and V is TRBV19; D call uncertain. Trimming cost V 7 bases and J 8 bases, with 14 bases left between them. This CDR3 is built from 12 residues. CDR1 and CDR2 from the germline V gene are LNHDA and SQIVND (reference sequence). The CDR3, as DNA: TGTGCCAGTACCACCGGAGGAGGAGGCTACACCTTC. It translates to CASTTGGGGYTF.

This clone was detected only a few times. The chain joins TRBV9 to TRBJ2-5; D is undetermined. Germline loops: CDR1 SGDLS, CDR2 YYNGEE. There are 12 residues in the CDR3. Trimming removed 8 bases from V and 2 bases from J, with 10 bases in between. CDR3 sequence reads: CASGPVQETQYF. For the CDR3, the DNA is TGTGCCAGTGGTCCGGTGCAAGAGACCCAGTACTTC.

The rearrangement links TRBV7-8 to TRBJ1-1, with D possibly being TRBD1 (6 bases). V lost 2 bases, J lost 4 bases, and 14 bases lay in between. This CDR3 spans 15 amino acids. The germline CDR1 and CDR2 sequences are SGHVS and FQNEAQ. CDR3 nucleotide sequence: TGTGCCAGCAGCTTACAGGGAGGGGGAGGCACTGAAGCTTTCTTT. Protein: CASSLQGGGGTEAFF.

The CDR3 loop is CSGAVVLETQYF. CDR3 DNA sequence: TGCTCCGGCGCCGTAGTTTTAGAGACCCAGTACTTC. The rearrangement links TRBV29-1 to TRBJ2-5; D call uncertain. Germline V gene sequence: CDR1 SQVTM, CDR2 ANQGSEA. The CDR3 has 12 amino acids.